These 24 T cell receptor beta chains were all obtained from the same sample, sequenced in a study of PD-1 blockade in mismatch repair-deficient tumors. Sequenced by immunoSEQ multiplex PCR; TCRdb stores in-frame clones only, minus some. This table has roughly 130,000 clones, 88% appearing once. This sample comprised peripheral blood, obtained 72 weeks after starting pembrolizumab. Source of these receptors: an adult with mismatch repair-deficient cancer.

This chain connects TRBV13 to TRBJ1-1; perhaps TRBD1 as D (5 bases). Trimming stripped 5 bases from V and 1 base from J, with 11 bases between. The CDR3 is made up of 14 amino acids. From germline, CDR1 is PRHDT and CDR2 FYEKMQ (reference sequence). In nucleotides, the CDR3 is TGTGCCAGCAGCCAGAGGGGCAAGAACACTGAAGCTTTCTTT. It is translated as CASSQRGKNTEAFF.

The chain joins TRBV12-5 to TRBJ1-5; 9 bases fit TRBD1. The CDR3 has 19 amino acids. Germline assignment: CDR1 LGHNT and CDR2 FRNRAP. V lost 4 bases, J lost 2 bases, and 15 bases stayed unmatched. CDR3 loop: CASGWTGQGSRRRNQPQHF. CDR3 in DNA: TGTGCTAGTGGTTGGACGGGACAGGGTAGTCGGCGTCGCAATCAGCCCCAGCATTTT.

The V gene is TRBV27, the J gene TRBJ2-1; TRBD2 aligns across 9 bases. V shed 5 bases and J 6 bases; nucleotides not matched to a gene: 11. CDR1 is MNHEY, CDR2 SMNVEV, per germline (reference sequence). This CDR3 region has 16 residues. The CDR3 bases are TGTGCCAGCAGTATCCGCCTAGCGGGGCAGGCCAATGAGCAGTTCTTC. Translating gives CASSIRLAGQANEQFF.

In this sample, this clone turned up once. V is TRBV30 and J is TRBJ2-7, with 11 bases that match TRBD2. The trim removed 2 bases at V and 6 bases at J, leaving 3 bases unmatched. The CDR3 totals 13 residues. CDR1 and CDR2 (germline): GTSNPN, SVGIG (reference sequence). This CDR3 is CAWSLTSGAEQYF. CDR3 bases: TGTGCCTGGAGTCTGACTAGCGGGGCCGAGCAGTACTTC.

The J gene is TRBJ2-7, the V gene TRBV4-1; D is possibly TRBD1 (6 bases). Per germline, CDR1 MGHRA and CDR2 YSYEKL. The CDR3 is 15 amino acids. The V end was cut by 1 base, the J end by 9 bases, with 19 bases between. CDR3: CASSQGPTGNEGQYF. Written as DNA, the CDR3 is TGCGCCAGCAGCCAAGGCCCGACAGGTAACGAGGGGCAGTACTTC.

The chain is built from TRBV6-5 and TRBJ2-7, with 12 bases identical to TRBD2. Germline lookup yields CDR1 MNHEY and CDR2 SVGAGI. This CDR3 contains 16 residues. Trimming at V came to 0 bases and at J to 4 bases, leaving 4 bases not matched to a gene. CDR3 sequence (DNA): TGTGCCAGCAGTTACTCAAGGACTAGCGGGAATTACGAGCAGTACTTC. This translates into CASSYSRTSGNYEQYF.

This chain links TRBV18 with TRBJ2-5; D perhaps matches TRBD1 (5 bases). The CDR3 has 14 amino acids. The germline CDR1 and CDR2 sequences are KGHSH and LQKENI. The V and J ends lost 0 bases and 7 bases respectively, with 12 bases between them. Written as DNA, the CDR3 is TGTGCCAGCTCACCACCGGCAACCCAGGGGACCCAGTACTTC. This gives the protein CASSPPATQGTQYF.

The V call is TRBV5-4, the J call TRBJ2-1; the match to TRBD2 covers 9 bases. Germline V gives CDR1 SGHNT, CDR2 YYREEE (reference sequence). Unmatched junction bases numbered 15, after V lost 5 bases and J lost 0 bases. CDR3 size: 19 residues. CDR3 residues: CASRTLASGIGPSYNEQFF. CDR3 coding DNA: TGTGCCAGCAGGACTCTGGCTAGCGGGATTGGTCCCTCCTACAATGAGCAGTTCTTC.

CDR3 in amino acids: CASTKDRERYEQYF. CDR3 nucleotide sequence: TGTGCCAGCACCAAGGACCGGGAGAGATACGAGCAGTACTTC. The chain has TRBV28 and TRBJ2-7, with a tentative D call TRBD2 (6 bases). The CDR3 sequence is 14 residues long. The germline V gene encodes CDR1 MDHEN and CDR2 SYDVKM. The V gene lost 7 bases and the J gene lost 4 bases, with 17 bases spanning the gap.

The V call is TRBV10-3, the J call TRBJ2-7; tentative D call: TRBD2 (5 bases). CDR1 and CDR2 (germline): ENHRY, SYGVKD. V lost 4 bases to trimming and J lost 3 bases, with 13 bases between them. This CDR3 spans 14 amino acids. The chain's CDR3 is CAISASGIVYEQYF. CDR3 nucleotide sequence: TGTGCCATCAGTGCCTCGGGGATCGTCTACGAGCAGTACTTC.

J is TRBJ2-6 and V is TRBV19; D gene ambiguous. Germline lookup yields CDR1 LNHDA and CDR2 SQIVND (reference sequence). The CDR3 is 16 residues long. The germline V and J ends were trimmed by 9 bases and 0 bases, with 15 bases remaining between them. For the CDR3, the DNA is TGTGCCAGCCGGTACACAAAGGGCTCTGGGGCCAACGTCCTGACTTTC. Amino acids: CASRYTKGSGANVLTF.

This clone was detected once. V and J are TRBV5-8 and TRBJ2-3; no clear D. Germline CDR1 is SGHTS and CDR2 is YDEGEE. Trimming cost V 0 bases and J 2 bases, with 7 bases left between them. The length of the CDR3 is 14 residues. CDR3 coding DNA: TGTGCCAGCAGCTTGGGACACACCACAGATACGCAGTATTTT. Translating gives CASSLGHTTDTQYF.

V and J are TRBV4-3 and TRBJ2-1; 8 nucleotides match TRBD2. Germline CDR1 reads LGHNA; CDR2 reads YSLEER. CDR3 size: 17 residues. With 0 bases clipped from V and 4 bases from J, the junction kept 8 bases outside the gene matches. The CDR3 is CASSQDRAGGSYNEQFF. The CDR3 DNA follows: TGCGCCAGCAGCCAAGATCGGGCGGGAGGATCATACAATGAGCAGTTCTTC.

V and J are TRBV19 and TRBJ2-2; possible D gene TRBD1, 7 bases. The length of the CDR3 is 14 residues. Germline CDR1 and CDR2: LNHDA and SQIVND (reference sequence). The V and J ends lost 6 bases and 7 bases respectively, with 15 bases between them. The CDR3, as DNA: TGTGCCAGTAGCAGACAGGGCGGGATCGGGGAGCTGTTTTTT. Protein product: CASSRQGGIGELFF.

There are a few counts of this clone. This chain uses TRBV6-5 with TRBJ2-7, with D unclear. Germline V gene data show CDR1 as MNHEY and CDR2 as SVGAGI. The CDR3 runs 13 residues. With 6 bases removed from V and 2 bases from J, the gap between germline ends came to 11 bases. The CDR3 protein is CASRVSGAYEQYF. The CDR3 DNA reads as TGTGCCAGCAGAGTGAGTGGGGCCTACGAGCAGTACTTC.

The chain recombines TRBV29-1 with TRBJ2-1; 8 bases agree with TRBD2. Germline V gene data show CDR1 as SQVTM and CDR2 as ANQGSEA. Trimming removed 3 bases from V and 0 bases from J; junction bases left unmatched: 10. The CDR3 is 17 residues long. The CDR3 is CSVDGVWSGSSYNEQFF. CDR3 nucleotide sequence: TGCAGCGTTGATGGGGTTTGGAGCGGGAGCTCCTACAATGAGCAGTTCTTC.

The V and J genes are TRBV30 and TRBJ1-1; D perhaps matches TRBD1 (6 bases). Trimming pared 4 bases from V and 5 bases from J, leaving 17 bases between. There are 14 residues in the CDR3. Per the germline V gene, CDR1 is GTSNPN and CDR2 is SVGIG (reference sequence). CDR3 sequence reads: CAWTPGGGQTEAFF. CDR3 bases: TGTGCCTGGACCCCGGGGGGGGGCCAAACTGAAGCTTTCTTT.

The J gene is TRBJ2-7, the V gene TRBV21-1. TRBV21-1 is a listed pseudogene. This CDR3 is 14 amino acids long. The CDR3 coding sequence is TGTGCCAGCAGCACCCCTAGGGCTTCCTACGAGCAGTACTTC. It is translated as CASSTPRASYEQYF.

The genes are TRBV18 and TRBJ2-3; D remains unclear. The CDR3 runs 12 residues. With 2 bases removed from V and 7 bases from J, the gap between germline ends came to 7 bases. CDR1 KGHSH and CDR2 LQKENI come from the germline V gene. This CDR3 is CASSPGGNTQYF. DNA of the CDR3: TGTGCCAGCTCACCAGGTGGCAATACGCAGTATTTT.

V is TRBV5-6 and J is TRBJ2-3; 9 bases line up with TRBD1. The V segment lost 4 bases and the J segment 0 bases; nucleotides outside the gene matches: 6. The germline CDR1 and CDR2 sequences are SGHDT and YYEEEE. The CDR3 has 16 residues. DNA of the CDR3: TGTGCCAGCAGCAGGACAGGGGAGTGGAGCACAGATACGCAGTATTTT. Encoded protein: CASSRTGEWSTDTQYF.

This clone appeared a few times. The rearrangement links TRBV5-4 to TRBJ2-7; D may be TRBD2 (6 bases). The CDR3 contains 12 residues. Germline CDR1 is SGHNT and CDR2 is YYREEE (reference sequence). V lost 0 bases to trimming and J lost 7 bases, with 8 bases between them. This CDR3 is CASSLGGEEQYF. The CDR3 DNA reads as TGTGCCAGCAGCTTGGGGGGGGAGGAGCAGTACTTC.

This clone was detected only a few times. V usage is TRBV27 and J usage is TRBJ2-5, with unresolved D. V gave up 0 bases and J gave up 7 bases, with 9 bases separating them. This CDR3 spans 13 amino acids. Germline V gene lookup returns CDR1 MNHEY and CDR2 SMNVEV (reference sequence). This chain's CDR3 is CASSLSRSTTQYF. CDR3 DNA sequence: TGTGCCAGCAGTTTATCTAGGAGTACGACCCAGTACTTC.

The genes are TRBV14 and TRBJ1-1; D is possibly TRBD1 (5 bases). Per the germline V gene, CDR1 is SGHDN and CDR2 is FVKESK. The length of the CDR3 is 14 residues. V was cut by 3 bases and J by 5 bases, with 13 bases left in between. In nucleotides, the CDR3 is TGTGCCAGCAGCCACTGGGGGAGCGGTACTGAAGCTTTCTTT. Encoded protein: CASSHWGSGTEAFF.

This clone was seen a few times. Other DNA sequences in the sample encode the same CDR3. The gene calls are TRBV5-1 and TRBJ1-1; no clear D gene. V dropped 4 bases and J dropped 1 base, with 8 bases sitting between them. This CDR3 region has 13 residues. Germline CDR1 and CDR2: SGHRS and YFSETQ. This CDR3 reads CASSRTGNTEAFF. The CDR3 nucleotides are TGCGCCAGCAGCCGCACGGGGAACACTGAAGCTTTCTTT.